This TCR beta chain was documented in a study of shared clonotypes between healthy human individuals. Replicate PCRs for sorted subsets used approximately 220 ng DNA; this equaled 25,000 to 35,000 T cell genomes. Using immunoSEQ multiplex PCR, the repertoire was profiled, and TCRdb retains in-frame clones only, with some absent. The data contain 2 million to 2.5 million clones, about 95% of them seen just once; the ten biggest clones take up under 0.15%. The study, taken as a whole, reports: It was observed that around 5% of naive CD4 clonotypes were shared across a handful of donors. The study generally estimated greater richness for naive than memory subsets.

The CDR3 extends over 17 amino acids. Per the germline V gene, CDR1 is SGHRS and CDR2 is YFSETQ. The germline V and J ends were trimmed by 3 bases and 0 bases, with 18 bases remaining between them. Details on this clone: Its antigen is currently unknown.

The chain links TRBV5-1 to TRBJ1-2; D is possibly TRBD1 (5 bases). The TCR sequence derives from a young man in good health. The specimen was naive CD4+ T cells sorted from blood. The subset: CD45RA+ positively selected. CDR3 nucleotide sequence: TGCGCCAGCAGCTGGGGACGACGTCCCACGACTAACTATGGCTACACCTTC. It codes for CASSWGRRPTTNYGYTF.